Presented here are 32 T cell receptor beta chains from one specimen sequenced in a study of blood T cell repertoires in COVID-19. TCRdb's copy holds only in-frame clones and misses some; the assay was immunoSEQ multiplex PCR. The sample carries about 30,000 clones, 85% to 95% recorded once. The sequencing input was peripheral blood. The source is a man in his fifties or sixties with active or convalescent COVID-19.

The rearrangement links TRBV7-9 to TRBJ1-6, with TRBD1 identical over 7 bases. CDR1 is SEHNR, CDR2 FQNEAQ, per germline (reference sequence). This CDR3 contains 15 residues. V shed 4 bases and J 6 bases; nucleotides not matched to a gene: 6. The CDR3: CASSYTGVVNSPLHF. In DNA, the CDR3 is TGTGCCAGCAGCTATACAGGGGTTGTTAATTCACCCCTCCACTTT.

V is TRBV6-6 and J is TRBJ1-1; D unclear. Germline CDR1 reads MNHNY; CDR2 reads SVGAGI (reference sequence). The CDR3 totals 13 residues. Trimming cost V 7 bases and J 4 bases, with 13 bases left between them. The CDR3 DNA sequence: TGTGCCAGCACCCGCACCTCGGGCACTGAAGCTTTCTTT. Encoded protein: CASTRTSGTEAFF.

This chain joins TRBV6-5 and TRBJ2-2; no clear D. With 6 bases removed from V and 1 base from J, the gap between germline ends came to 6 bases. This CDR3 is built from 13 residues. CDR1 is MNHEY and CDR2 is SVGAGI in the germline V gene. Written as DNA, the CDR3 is TGTGCCAGCAGCCGACAGAACACCGGGGAGCTGTTTTTT. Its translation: CASSRQNTGELFF.

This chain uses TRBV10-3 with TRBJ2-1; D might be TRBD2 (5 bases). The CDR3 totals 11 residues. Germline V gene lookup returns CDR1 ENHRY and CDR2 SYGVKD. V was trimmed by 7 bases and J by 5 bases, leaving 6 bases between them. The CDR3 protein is CAITGNNEQFF. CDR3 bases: TGTGCCATCACGGGAAACAATGAGCAGTTCTTC.

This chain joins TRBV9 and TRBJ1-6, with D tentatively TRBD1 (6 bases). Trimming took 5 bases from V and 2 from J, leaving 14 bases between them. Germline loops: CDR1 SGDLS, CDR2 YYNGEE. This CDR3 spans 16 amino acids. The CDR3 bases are TGTGCCAGCAGTCCTAGGGGGGGGACCTATAATTCACCCCTCCACTTT. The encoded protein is CASSPRGGTYNSPLHF.

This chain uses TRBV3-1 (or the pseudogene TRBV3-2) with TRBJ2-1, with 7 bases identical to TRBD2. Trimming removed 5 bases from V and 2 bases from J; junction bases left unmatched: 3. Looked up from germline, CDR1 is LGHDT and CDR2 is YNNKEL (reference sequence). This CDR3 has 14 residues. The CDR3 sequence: CASSSGLTYNEQFF. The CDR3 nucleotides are TGTGCCAGCAGCTCGGGACTAACCTACAATGAGCAGTTCTTC.

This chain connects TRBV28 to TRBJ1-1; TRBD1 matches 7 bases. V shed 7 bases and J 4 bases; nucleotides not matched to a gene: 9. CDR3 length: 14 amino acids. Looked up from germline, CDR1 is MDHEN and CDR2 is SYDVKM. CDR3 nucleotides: TGTGCCAGCACTGCAGGGACAGTCACCACTGAAGCTTTCTTT. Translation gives CASTAGTVTTEAFF.

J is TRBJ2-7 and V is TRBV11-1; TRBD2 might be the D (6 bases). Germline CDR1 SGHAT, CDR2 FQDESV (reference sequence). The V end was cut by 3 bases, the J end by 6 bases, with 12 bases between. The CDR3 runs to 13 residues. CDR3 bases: TGTGCCAGCAGCTTCCCCCACGGGGGCGAGCAGTACTTC. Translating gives CASSFPHGGEQYF.

CDR3 loop: CASSLELTGAEAFF. The CDR3 DNA follows: TGTGCCAGCAGCCTAGAACTCACAGGAGCTGAAGCTTTCTTT. The J gene is TRBJ1-1, the V gene TRBV9; perhaps TRBD1 as D (5 bases). CDR3 length: 14 amino acids. CDR1 and CDR2 (germline): SGDLS, YYNGEE. The V end lost 4 bases, the J end lost 6 bases, and 16 bases lay between the germline ends.

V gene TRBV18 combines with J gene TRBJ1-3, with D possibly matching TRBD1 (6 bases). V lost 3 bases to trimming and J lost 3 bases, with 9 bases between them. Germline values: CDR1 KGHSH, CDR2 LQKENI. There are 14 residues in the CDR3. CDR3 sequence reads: CASSPDRRGNTIYF. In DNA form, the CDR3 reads TGTGCCAGCTCACCCGACAGGCGTGGAAACACCATATATTTT.

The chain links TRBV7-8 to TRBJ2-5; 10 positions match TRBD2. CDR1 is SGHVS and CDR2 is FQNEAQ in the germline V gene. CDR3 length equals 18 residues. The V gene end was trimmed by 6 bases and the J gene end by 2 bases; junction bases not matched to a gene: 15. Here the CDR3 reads CASSYPRPRTSGQETQYF. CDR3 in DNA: TGTGCCAGCAGTTACCCGCGGCCAAGGACTAGCGGACAAGAGACCCAGTACTTC.

As DNA, the CDR3 is TGTGCCACCAGTGATGCCGGGACAGTTGCTTTCTTT. This gives the protein CATSDAGTVAFF. The chain is built from TRBV24-1 and TRBJ1-1; 7 bases line up with TRBD1. The germline gives CDR1 KGHDR, CDR2 SFDVKD. V shed 3 bases, J shed 11 bases, and the junction held 5 bases outside the gene matches. The CDR3 covers 12 residues.

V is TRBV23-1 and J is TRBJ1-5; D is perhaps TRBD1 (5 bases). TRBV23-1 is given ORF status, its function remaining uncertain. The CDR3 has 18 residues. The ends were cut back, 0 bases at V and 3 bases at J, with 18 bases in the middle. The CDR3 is CASSQSGGGPMSNQPQHF. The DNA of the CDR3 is TGCGCCAGCAGTCAATCGGGCGGGGGACCGATGTCCAATCAGCCCCAGCATTTT.

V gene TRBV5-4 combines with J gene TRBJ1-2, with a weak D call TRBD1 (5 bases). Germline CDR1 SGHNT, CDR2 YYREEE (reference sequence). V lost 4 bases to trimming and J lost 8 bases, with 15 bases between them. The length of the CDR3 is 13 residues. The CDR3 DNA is TGTGCCAGCAGCGGGACTGTGTCAGGAGGCTACACCTTC. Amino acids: CASSGTVSGGYTF.

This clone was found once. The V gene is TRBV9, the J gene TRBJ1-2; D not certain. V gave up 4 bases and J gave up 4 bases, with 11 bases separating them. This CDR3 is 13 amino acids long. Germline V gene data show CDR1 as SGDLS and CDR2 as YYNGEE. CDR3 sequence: CASSYSAGYGYTF. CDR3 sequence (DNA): TGTGCCAGCAGCTATTCAGCGGGCTATGGCTACACCTTC.

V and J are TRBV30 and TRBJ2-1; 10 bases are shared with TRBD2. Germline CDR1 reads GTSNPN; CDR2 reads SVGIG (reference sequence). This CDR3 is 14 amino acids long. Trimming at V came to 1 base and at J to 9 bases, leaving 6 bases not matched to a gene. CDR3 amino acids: CAWSEGLAGAEQFF. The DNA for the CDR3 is TGTGCCTGGAGTGAAGGGCTAGCGGGAGCTGAGCAGTTCTTC.

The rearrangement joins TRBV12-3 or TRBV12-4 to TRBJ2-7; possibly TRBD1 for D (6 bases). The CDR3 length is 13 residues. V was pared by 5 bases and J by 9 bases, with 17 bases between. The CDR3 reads CASSPTTQGRQYF. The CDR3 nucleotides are TGTGCCAGCAGTCCAACAACACAGGGACGGCAGTACTTC.

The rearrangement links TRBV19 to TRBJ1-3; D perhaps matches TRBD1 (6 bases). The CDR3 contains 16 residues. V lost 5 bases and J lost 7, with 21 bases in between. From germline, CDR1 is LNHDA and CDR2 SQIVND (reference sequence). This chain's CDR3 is CASSAPGGREGNTIYF. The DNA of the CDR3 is TGTGCCAGTAGTGCCCCGGGGGGCAGGGAAGGCAACACCATATATTTT.

CDR3 in amino acids: CASSPPQGPRHF. In nucleotides, the CDR3 is TGTGCCAGCAGTCCACCACAGGGTCCTAGGCATTTT. The gene calls are TRBV27 and TRBJ1-5; a weak D match, TRBD1 (6 bases). V was shortened by 5 bases and J by 15 bases, with 17 bases between the two germline ends. Germline CDR1 is MNHEY and CDR2 is SMNVEV (reference sequence). This CDR3 contains 12 residues.

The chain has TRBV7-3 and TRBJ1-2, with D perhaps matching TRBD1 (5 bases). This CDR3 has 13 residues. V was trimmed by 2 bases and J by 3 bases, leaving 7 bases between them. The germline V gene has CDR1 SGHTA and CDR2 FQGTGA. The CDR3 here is CASSLGADYGYTF. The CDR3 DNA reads TGTGCCAGCAGCTTAGGGGCAGACTATGGCTACACCTTC. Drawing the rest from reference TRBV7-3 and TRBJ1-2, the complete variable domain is GAGVSQTPSNKVTEKGKYVELRCDPISGHTALYWYRQSLGQGPEFLIYFQGTGAADDSGLPNDRFFAVRPEGSVSTLKIQRTERGDSAVYLCASSLGADYGYTFGSGTRLTVV.

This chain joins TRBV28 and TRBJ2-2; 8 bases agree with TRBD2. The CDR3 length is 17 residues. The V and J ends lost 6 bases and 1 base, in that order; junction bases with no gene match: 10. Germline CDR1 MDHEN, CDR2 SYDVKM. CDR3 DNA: TGTGCCAGCAGCCGAGGCCCAGCGGGAGTGAACACCGGGGAGCTGTTTTTT. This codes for CASSRGPAGVNTGELFF.

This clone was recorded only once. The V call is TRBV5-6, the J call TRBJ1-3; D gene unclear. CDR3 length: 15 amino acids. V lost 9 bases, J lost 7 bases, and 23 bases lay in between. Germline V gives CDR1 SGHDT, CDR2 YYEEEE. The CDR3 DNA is TGTGCCACTGGGTTTGCGGGAATGATTCGGAACACCATATATTTT. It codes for CATGFAGMIRNTIYF.

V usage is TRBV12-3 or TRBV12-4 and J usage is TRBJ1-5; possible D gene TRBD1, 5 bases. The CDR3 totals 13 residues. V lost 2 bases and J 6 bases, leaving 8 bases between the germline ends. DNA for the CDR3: TGTGCCAGCAGTTTACGGGGGTTTCAGCCCCAGCATTTT. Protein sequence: CASSLRGFQPQHF.

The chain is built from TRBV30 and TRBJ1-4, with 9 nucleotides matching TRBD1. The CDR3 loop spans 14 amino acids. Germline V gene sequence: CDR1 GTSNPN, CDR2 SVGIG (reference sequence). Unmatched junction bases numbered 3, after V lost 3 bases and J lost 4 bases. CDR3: CAWSAGQGNEKLFF. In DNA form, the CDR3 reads TGTGCCTGGAGCGCGGGACAGGGTAATGAAAAACTGTTTTTT.

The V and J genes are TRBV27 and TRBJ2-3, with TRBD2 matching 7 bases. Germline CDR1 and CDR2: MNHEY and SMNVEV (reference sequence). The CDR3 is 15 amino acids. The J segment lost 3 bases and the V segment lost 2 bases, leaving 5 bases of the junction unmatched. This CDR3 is CASSLILAKTDTQYF. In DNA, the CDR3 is TGTGCCAGCAGTTTAATACTAGCGAAAACAGATACGCAGTATTTT.

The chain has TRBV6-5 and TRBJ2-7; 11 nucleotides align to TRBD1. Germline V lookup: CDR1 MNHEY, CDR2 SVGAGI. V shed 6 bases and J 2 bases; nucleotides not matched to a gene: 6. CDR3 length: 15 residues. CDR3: CASSYRDRGTYEQYF. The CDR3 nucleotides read TGTGCCAGCAGCTACCGGGACAGGGGGACCTACGAGCAGTACTTC.

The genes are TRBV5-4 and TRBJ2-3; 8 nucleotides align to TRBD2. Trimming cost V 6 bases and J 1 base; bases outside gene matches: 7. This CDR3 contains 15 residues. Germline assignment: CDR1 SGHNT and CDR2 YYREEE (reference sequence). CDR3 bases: TGTGCCAGCAAACCGAGCGGGGGCCGCACAGATACGCAGTATTTT. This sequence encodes CASKPSGGRTDTQYF.

The CDR3 sequence is CATPREEKLFF. The CDR3 DNA is TGTGCCACCCCACGGGAGGAAAAACTGTTTTTT. The chain carries TRBV19 and TRBJ1-4; D not certain. The CDR3 loop spans 11 amino acids. Germline CDR1 LNHDA, CDR2 SQIVND (reference sequence). V lost 10 bases and J lost 8, with 11 bases in between.

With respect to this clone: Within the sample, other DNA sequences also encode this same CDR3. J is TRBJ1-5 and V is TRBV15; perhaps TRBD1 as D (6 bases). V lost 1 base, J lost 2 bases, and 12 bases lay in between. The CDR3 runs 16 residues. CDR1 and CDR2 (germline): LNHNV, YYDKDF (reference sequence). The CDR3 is CATSRVRGAGNQPQHF. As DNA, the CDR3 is TGTGCCACCAGCAGAGTGCGGGGGGCGGGCAATCAGCCCCAGCATTTT. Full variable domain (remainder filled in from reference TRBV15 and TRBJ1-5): DAMVIQNPRYQVTQFGKPVTLSCSQTLNHNVMYWYQQKSSQAPKLLFHYYDKDFNNEADTPDNFQSRRPNTSFCFLDIRSPGLGDTAMYLCATSRVRGAGNQPQHFGDGTRLSIL.

This CDR3 reads CASSLNAGGYGYTF. The CDR3 coding sequence is TGTGCCAGCAGCTTAAACGCAGGGGGCTATGGCTACACCTTC. The chain recombines TRBV7-2 with TRBJ1-2; 7 bases line up with TRBD1. The V and J ends lost 2 bases and 4 bases, in that order; junction bases with no gene match: 4. The CDR3 loop spans 14 amino acids. CDR1 is SGHTA, CDR2 FQGNSA, per germline.

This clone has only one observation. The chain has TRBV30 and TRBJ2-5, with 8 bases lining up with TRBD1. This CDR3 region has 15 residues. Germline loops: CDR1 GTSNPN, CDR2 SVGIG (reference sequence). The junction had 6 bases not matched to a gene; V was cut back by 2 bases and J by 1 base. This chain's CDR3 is CAWSSRTGPQETQYF. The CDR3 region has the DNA TGTGCCTGGAGTAGCAGGACAGGGCCCCAAGAGACCCAGTACTTC. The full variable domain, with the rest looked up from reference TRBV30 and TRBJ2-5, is SQTIHQWPATLVQPVGSPLSLECTVEGTSNPNLYWYRQAAGRGLQLLFYSVGIGQISSEVPQNLSASRPQDRQFILSSKKLLLSDSGFYLCAWSSRTGPQETQYFGPGTRLLVL.

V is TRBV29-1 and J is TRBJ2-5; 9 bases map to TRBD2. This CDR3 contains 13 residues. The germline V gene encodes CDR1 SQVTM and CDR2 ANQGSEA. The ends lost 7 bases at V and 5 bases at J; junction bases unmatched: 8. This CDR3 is CSAGGGERETQYF. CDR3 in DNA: TGCAGCGCTGGCGGGGGGGAGAGGGAGACCCAGTACTTC.